Listed below are T cell receptor beta chains from one sample, sequenced in a study of identical twins. Each CDR3 protein is one row after TCRdb ran MiXCR on the 5' RACE reads. This sample has 500,000 or so distinct CDR3 sequences, with 13% to 15% found just once. These data are also associated with another study on yellow fever vaccine responses in identical twins.

Material for sequencing was CD4+ T cells sorted from blood. These receptors were taken from a woman aged 18-30 years in good health. The CDR3 runs from the conserved cysteine through the conserved F or W. Each record gives: J gene, clone size, V gene, D gene, CDR3 protein, CDR3 DNA. A D gene is named only where the DNA matches it firmly. Clone sizes are given selectively: once, few, many, or a class where the clone is expanded.

TRBJ2-7 | . | TRBV5-1 | TRBD2 | CASSWGLAGGIPYEQYF | TGCGCCAGCAGCTGGGGACTAGCGGGAGGGATCCCCTACGAGCAGTACTTC
TRBJ2-5 | . | TRBV6-2/TRBV6-3 | TRBD2 | CASSYSPGDSGRGRTQYF | TGTGCCAGCAGTTACTCCCCCGGTGATAGCGGGAGGGGTCGGACCCAGTACTTC
TRBJ2-7 | many | TRBV20-1 | TRBD1 | CSARRQGATYEQYF | TGCAGTGCTAGACGGCAGGGGGCGACCTACGAGCAGTACTTC
TRBJ2-7 | . | TRBV20-1 | TRBD1 | CSASGQGQNYEQYF | TGCAGTGCTTCCGGACAGGGGCAGAACTACGAGCAGTACTTC
TRBJ2-1 | . | TRBV10-3 | TRBD1 | CAISQGAEYNEQFF | TGTGCCATCTCACAGGGGGCTGAATACAATGAGCAGTTCTTC
TRBJ2-7 | . | TRBV6-2/TRBV6-3 | TRBD1 | CASSYSKGRPTTGLRFYEQYF | TGTGCCAGCAGTTACTCGAAGGGGCGACCGACGACAGGGTTGAGGTTCTACGAGCAGTACTTC
TRBJ2-3 | few | TRBV20-1 | . | CSAIISTDTQYF | TGCAGTGCTATCATTAGCACAGATACGCAGTATTTT
TRBJ2-3 | . | TRBV29-1 | . | CSVESSSDTQYF | TGCAGCGTTGAGAGCAGTTCAGATACGCAGTATTTT
TRBJ1-5 | . | TRBV4-2 | . | CASSQGQANQPQHF | TGTGCCAGCAGCCAAGGACAGGCCAATCAGCCCCAGCATTTT
TRBJ2-7 | few | TRBV6-2/TRBV6-3 | . | CASSYTVLGGEQYF | TGTGCCAGCAGTTATACCGTTCTGGGGGGCGAGCAGTACTTC
TRBJ2-4 | . | TRBV7-2 | . | CASSLARGRDIQYF | TGTGCCAGCAGCTTAGCTCGGGGTCGGGACATTCAGTACTTC
TRBJ2-1 | few | TRBV6-2/TRBV6-3 | TRBD1 | CASSYTKGQTEQFF | TGTGCCAGCAGTTACACAAAGGGACAGACCGAGCAGTTCTTC
TRBJ2-5 | . | TRBV12-3/TRBV12-4 | . | CASSSVRGFQETQYF | TGTGCCAGCAGTTCTGTTCGCGGGTTCCAAGAGACCCAGTACTTC
TRBJ2-6 | few | TRBV5-6 | . | CASRRWGGSGANVLTF | TGTGCCAGCAGGCGATGGGGCGGGTCTGGGGCCAACGTCCTGACTTTC
TRBJ2-4 | . | TRBV6-1 | TRBD2 | CASRRLAGERSKNIQYF | TGTGCCAGCAGACGACTAGCGGGAGAACGATCCAAAAACATTCAGTACTTC
TRBJ1-4 | few | TRBV6-5 | . | CASSTPPGRDATNEKLFF | TGTGCCAGCAGTACTCCACCCGGACGTGATGCAACTAATGAAAAACTGTTTTTT
TRBJ2-7 | few | TRBV6-6 | . | CASSTTSYHEQYF | TGTGCCAGCAGCACAACTAGTTATCACGAGCAGTACTTC
TRBJ2-1 | . | TRBV5-1 | . | CASSLRGERYNEQFF | TGCGCCAGCAGCTTACGAGGGGAAAGGTACAATGAGCAGTTCTTC
TRBJ2-5 | . | TRBV21-1 | . | CASSRRQGQPTPETQYF | TGTGCCAGCAGCAGAAGACAGGGACAGCCTACACCAGAGACCCAGTACTTC
TRBJ2-2 | . | TRBV20-1 | TRBD1 | CSAKQGAQTGELFF | TGCAGTGCTAAACAGGGGGCGCAAACCGGGGAGCTGTTTTTT
TRBJ2-2 | few | TRBV9 | . | CASRETEGLDTGELFF | TGTGCCAGCAGAGAGACTGAAGGGCTGGACACCGGGGAGCTGTTTTTT
TRBJ2-3 | few | TRBV28 | . | CASRSQGYTQYF | TGTGCCAGCAGATCCCAGGGGTATACGCAGTATTTT
TRBJ2-1 | many | TRBV24-1 | . | CATSDLDGRNEQFF | TGTGCCACCAGCGACCTCGACGGGCGCAATGAGCAGTTCTTC
TRBJ2-5 | . | TRBV19 | TRBD2 | CASSRTSGSSIGQETQYF | TGTGCCAGTAGTCGGACTAGCGGGAGTTCGATTGGCCAAGAGACCCAGTACTTC
TRBJ2-5 | . | TRBV12-3/TRBV12-4 | . | CASSLNAGNQETQYF | TGTGCCAGCAGTTTAAACGCTGGTAATCAAGAGACCCAGTACTTC
TRBJ1-6 | few | TRBV21-1 | . | CASTETGPEALHF | TGTGCCAGCACCGAGACAGGCCCTGAGGCCCTCCACTTT
TRBJ2-1 | . | TRBV7-9 | TRBD2 | CASSSTGTRFLF | TGTGCCAGCAGCTCCACCGGGACTAGGTTTCTCTTC
TRBJ2-2 | few | TRBV29-1 | TRBD2 | CSVGGSGRMRGELFF | TGCAGCGTTGGAGGTAGCGGGAGAATGCGCGGGGAGCTGTTTTTT
TRBJ1-1 | . | TRBV3-1 | TRBD1 | CASSHPPGTGNTEAFF | TGTGCCAGCAGCCACCCGCCCGGGACAGGGAACACTGAAGCTTTCTTT
TRBJ2-7 | . | TRBV10-3 | . | CAIRGDDHYEQYF | TGTGCCATCAGGGGGGACGATCACTACGAGCAGTACTTC
TRBJ2-4 | . | TRBV6-1 | TRBD1 | CASTLDRGLTFENF | TGTGCCAGCACCTTAGACAGGGGGCTGACCTTTGAGAACTTC
TRBJ2-7 | . | TRBV10-2 | . | CASGTYSYEQYF | TGCGCCAGCGGGACCTACTCCTACGAGCAGTACTTC
TRBJ2-5 | . | TRBV6-5 | TRBD2 | CASSYSLREWETQYF | TGTGCCAGCAGTTACTCGTTGCGGGAGTGGGAGACCCAGTACTTC
TRBJ2-5 | many | TRBV28 | . | CASRPGGVAETQYF | TGTGCCAGCAGGCCAGGGGGGGTTGCAGAGACCCAGTACTTC
TRBJ2-7 | . | TRBV5-1 | . | CASSSGDMGYEQYF | TGCGCCAGCAGCTCGGGGGACATGGGCTACGAGCAGTACTTC
TRBJ2-1 | few | TRBV12-3/TRBV12-4 | . | CASINQGSSYNEQFF | TGTGCCAGCATTAATCAGGGAAGCTCCTACAATGAGCAGTTCTTC
TRBJ2-7 | . | TRBV6-5 | . | CASSLGGGVGSYEQYF | TGTGCCAGCAGTTTAGGGGGTGGTGTCGGCTCCTACGAGCAGTACTTC
TRBJ1-4 | many | TRBV12-3/TRBV12-4 | . | CASSSEGEKLFF | TGTGCCAGCAGTTCCGAGGGGGAAAAACTGTTTTTT
TRBJ2-7 | few | TRBV29-1 | . | CSVHAGGYEQYF | TGCAGCGTCCATGCCGGGGGCTACGAGCAGTACTTC
TRBJ1-6 | few | TRBV5-1 | . | CASSGEVYSPLHF | TGCGCCAGCAGCGGAGAGGTGTACTCACCCCTCCACTTT
TRBJ2-7 | many | TRBV20-1 | TRBD2 | CSAKPGGNYEQYF | TGCAGTGCGAAGCCCGGGGGGAATTACGAGCAGTACTTC
TRBJ2-1 | . | TRBV4-3 | . | CASSQEGDFYNEQFF | TGCGCCAGCAGCCAAGAAGGGGATTTCTACAATGAGCAGTTCTTC
TRBJ1-1 | many | TRBV12-3/TRBV12-4 | . | CASSFDTNTEAFF | TGTGCCAGCAGTTTTGATACGAACACTGAAGCTTTCTTT
TRBJ2-3 | few | TRBV2 | . | CASSDFGLGTQYF | TGTGCCAGCAGCGACTTCGGGCTCGGTACGCAGTATTTT
TRBJ2-7 | . | TRBV3-1 | . | CASSQDGRGEEQYF | TGTGCCAGCAGCCAAGATGGAAGGGGTGAAGAGCAGTACTTC
TRBJ2-1 | few | TRBV6-2/TRBV6-3 | . | CASFWTRGADEQFF | TGTGCCAGCTTTTGGACCAGGGGGGCGGATGAGCAGTTCTTC
TRBJ1-3 | few | TRBV12-3/TRBV12-4 | . | CASSLGTPGSGNTIYF | TGTGCCAGCAGTTTAGGGACCCCTGGATCTGGAAACACCATATATTTT
TRBJ2-7 | . | TRBV5-1 | TRBD1 | CASSLEFGTGGGEQYF | TGCGCCAGCAGCTTGGAGTTTGGGACAGGGGGCGGCGAGCAGTACTTC
TRBJ2-7 | few | TRBV6-1 | TRBD1 | CASSTGGVSYEQYF | TGTGCCAGCAGCACAGGGGGCGTGAGCTACGAGCAGTACTTC
TRBJ2-7 | many | TRBV27 | TRBD1 | CASSRDRGPYEQYF | TGTGCCAGCAGCCGGGACAGGGGGCCTTACGAGCAGTACTTC
TRBJ2-4 | many | TRBV3-1 | TRBD2 | CASSQGLAGGLNIQYF | TGTGCCAGCAGCCAAGGACTAGCGGGGGGGCTGAACATTCAGTACTTC
TRBJ2-3 | many | TRBV20-1 | . | CSYRLADTQYF | TGCAGCTACAGGCTCGCAGATACGCAGTATTTT
TRBJ2-2 | . | TRBV5-5 | TRBD1 | CASSLRDRVTGELFF | TGTGCCAGCAGCCTCCGGGACAGGGTCACCGGGGAGCTGTTTTTT
TRBJ2-1 | many | TRBV5-1 | TRBD1 | CASSLGGQSSYNEQFF | TGTGCCAGCAGCTTAGGGGGACAGAGCTCCTACAATGAGCAGTTCTTC